Each of the 23 T cell receptor beta chains below was sequenced from the same sample in a study of T cell responses to AZD1222 COVID-19 vaccine. The assay was immunoSEQ multiplex PCR, and TCRdb's table has in-frame clones only and misses some. The sample has approximately 170,000 clones; approximately 90% are singletons. Here the sequenced sample was peripheral blood, taken on day 0 of AZD1222 vaccination. These receptors came from an adult in good health.

V and J are TRBV4-3 and TRBJ2-7; D not certain. Per germline, CDR1 LGHNA and CDR2 YSLEER. CDR3 length: 14 residues. Deletions cut 0 bases from V and 6 bases from J, with 12 bases between. The CDR3 here is CASSQETQYCEQYF. The CDR3 DNA is TGCGCCAGCAGCCAAGAGACCCAGTACTGCGAGCAGTACTTC.

The gene calls are TRBV28 and TRBJ1-4; D ambiguous. CDR3 length: 15 residues. V lost 7 bases and J 3 bases, leaving 15 bases between the germline ends. Germline V gene lookup returns CDR1 MDHEN and CDR2 SYDVKM. CDR3 bases: TGTGCCAGCACCTCTCTCCGGGTGGCTAATGAAAAACTGTTTTTT. Translation: CASTSLRVANEKLFF.

This clone was recorded only once. The chain recombines TRBV16 with TRBJ1-1, with D hard to call. The germline gives CDR1 KGHSY, CDR2 FQNENV. The CDR3 is 14 amino acids. V lost 1 base and J lost 1, with 7 bases in between. The DNA for the CDR3 is TGTGCCAGCAGCCAATGGACGGGGAACACTGAAGCTTTCTTT. Translation: CASSQWTGNTEAFF.

The J gene is TRBJ1-4, the V gene TRBV28; TRBD1 is a possible D gene (5 bases). The CDR3 contains 15 residues. Germline CDR1 reads MDHEN; CDR2 reads SYDVKM. The V end was cut by 6 bases, the J end by 6 bases, with 17 bases between. The CDR3 DNA sequence: TGTGCCAGCAGCACCATCTGGGGGGGGGATGAAAAACTGTTTTTT. The encoded protein is CASSTIWGGDEKLFF.

This clone appeared once. J is TRBJ1-2 and V is TRBV4-1, with 7 bases lining up with TRBD1. Germline trimming cut 3 bases from V and 6 bases from J; bases unmatched to any gene: 10. CDR3 length: 15 amino acids. The germline V gene has CDR1 MGHRA and CDR2 YSYEKL. CDR3 amino acids: CASSHGFRDSNGYTF. The CDR3 DNA reads TGCGCCAGCAGCCATGGATTCCGGGACAGTAATGGCTACACCTTC.

CDR3 sequence reads: CASSQGTGVHEQYF. The CDR3 bases are TGTGCCAGCAGCCAAGGGACAGGGGTCCACGAGCAGTACTTC. J is TRBJ2-7 and V is TRBV4-2; 9 bases line up with TRBD1. This CDR3 has 14 residues. The V gene end was trimmed by 1 base and the J gene end by 5 bases; junction bases not matched to a gene: 3. Germline CDR1 is LGHNA and CDR2 is YNFKEQ.

This sequence joins TRBV5-1 and TRBJ2-3, with 10 bases lining up with TRBD2. The CDR3 runs 17 residues. Germline V lookup: CDR1 SGHRS, CDR2 YFSETQ. V lost 0 bases and J lost 3; bases outside the gene matches: 7. CDR3 nucleotide sequence: TGCGCCAGCAGCTTGGCTGAGCGGGAGGGCTGGACAGATACGCAGTATTTT. Translating gives CASSLAEREGWTDTQYF. The full variable domain, rest sourced from reference TRBV5-1 and TRBJ2-3, is KAGVTQTPRYLIKTRGQQVTLSCSPISGHRSVSWYQQTPGQGLQFLFEYFSETQRNKGNFPGRFSGRQFSNSRSEMNVSTLELGDSALYLCASSLAEREGWTDTQYFGPGTRLTVL.

Of note for this clone: The sample holds other DNA sequences that translate to the same CDR3. The rearrangement uses TRBV18 and TRBJ1-5, with 7 bases matching TRBD1. From germline, CDR1 is KGHSH and CDR2 LQKENI. The V and J ends lost 4 bases and 0 bases, in that order; junction bases with no gene match: 3. The CDR3 runs to 15 residues. This CDR3 reads CASSRGTASNQPQHF. The CDR3 bases are TGTGCCAGCTCACGAGGGACAGCTAGCAATCAGCCCCAGCATTTT.

This chain joins TRBV19 and TRBJ1-2, with a weak D call TRBD1 (5 bases). This CDR3 region has 16 residues. The germline CDR1 and CDR2 sequences are LNHDA and SQIVND (reference sequence). The V and J ends lost 0 bases and 0 bases respectively, with 11 bases between them. The DNA of the CDR3 is TGTGCCAGTAGTATAGACAGGGATCGGCCTAACTATGGCTACACCTTC. This translates into CASSIDRDRPNYGYTF.

The chain has TRBV7-9 and TRBJ1-4, with D tentatively TRBD1 (6 bases). CDR3 length: 16 amino acids. From germline, CDR1 is SEHNR and CDR2 FQNEAQ (reference sequence). The V end lost 5 bases, the J end lost 0 bases, and 13 bases lay between the germline ends. This CDR3 is CASSPGQSSTNEKLFF. The DNA of the CDR3 is TGTGCCAGCAGCCCCGGACAGTCCTCAACTAATGAAAAACTGTTTTTT.

This clone has just one count. This chain joins TRBV28 and TRBJ1-5; 10 nucleotides line up with TRBD1. CDR1 and CDR2 (germline): MDHEN, SYDVKM. With 6 bases clipped from V and 7 bases from J, the junction kept 9 bases outside the gene matches. This CDR3 has 15 residues. The chain's CDR3 is CASRGTGVVKQPQHF. In DNA form, the CDR3 reads TGTGCCAGCAGGGGGACAGGGGTGGTAAAACAGCCCCAGCATTTT.

The CDR3 spells CASSHQGGNQPQHF. In nucleotides, the CDR3 is TGTGCCAGCAGCCACCAGGGTGGCAATCAGCCCCAGCATTTT. The rearrangement uses TRBV3-1 (or the pseudogene TRBV3-2) and TRBJ1-5; possibly TRBD1 for D (5 bases). The CDR3 is 14 residues long. Germline CDR1 is LGHDT and CDR2 is YNNKEL (reference sequence). V dropped 3 bases and J dropped 2 bases, with 8 bases sitting between them.

This clone was observed once. The chain is built from TRBV5-1 and TRBJ1-2; 8 nucleotides align to TRBD1. Germline loops: CDR1 SGHRS, CDR2 YFSETQ. This CDR3 spans 15 amino acids. Trimming removed 3 bases from V and 4 bases from J; junction bases left unmatched: 8. CDR3 loop: CASSSGTGPAYGYTF. CDR3 nucleotides: TGCGCCAGCAGCTCTGGGACAGGTCCCGCCTATGGCTACACCTTC.

The rearrangement uses TRBV29-1 and TRBJ2-3; D is unresolved. Germline values: CDR1 SQVTM, CDR2 ANQGSEA. CDR3 length: 12 residues. V was cut by 4 bases and J by 2 bases, with 7 bases left in between. The CDR3 coding sequence is TGCAGCGTTGTTCCCCCCACAGATACGCAGTATTTT. Translation: CSVVPPTDTQYF.

The J gene is TRBJ1-3, the V gene TRBV6-5, with D unclear. The V gene lost 4 bases and the J gene lost 1 base, with 8 bases spanning the gap. The germline gives CDR1 MNHEY, CDR2 SVGAGI. This CDR3 has 14 residues. The CDR3 region has the DNA TGTGCCAGCAGTTTGAGGTTTTCTGGAAACACCATATATTTT. It is translated as CASSLRFSGNTIYF.

CDR3 sequence: CASSHVRGDRADTQYF. The CDR3 region has the DNA TGTGCCAGCAGCCACGTCCGGGGCGACAGGGCAGATACGCAGTATTTT. The V gene is TRBV3-1 (or the pseudogene TRBV3-2), the J gene TRBJ2-3; 7 nucleotides match TRBD1. V dropped 3 bases and J dropped 4; count of bases not matched to a gene: 10. The CDR3 extends over 16 amino acids. Germline CDR1 reads LGHDT; CDR2 reads YNNKEL (reference sequence).

This chain's CDR3 is CASSSPRLAGYEQYF. The CDR3 DNA sequence: TGTGCCAGCAGCTCCCCAAGACTAGCGGGCTACGAGCAGTACTTC. The V and J genes are TRBV5-4 and TRBJ2-7, with 10 bases lining up with TRBD2. The CDR3 loop spans 15 amino acids. V trimming: 3 bases; J trimming: 3 bases; junction bases outside the gene matches: 6. Germline CDR1 is SGHNT and CDR2 is YYREEE (reference sequence).

The chain recombines TRBV7-3 with TRBJ2-2; D is unresolved. Germline V CDR1 and CDR2: SGHTA, FQGTGA. V was shortened by 1 base and J by 4 bases, with 10 bases between the two germline ends. The CDR3 is 15 residues long. In DNA, the CDR3 is TGTGCCAGCAGCTTAAGTCCAGCAGGCACCGGGGAGCTGTTTTTT. Amino acid sequence: CASSLSPAGTGELFF.

The rearrangement joins TRBV7-3 to TRBJ2-2, with TRBD2 matching 11 bases. The CDR3 has 19 amino acids. Germline V CDR1 and CDR2: SGHTA, FQGTGA. With 3 bases clipped from V and 6 bases from J, the junction kept 15 bases outside the gene matches. Written as DNA, the CDR3 is TGTGCCAGCAGCTTGTTCGGTATAGCGGGAGGGCCCCGGCCCGGGGAGCTGTTTTTT. Residues: CASSLFGIAGGPRPGELFF.

In its sample, this clone was seen once. This chain links TRBV28 with TRBJ1-2, with 7 bases matching TRBD1. From germline, CDR1 is MDHEN and CDR2 SYDVKM. The ends lost 4 bases at V and 9 bases at J; junction bases unmatched: 2. This CDR3 comprises 11 residues. Written as DNA, the CDR3 is TGTGCCAGCAGTTCGGACAGGCGCTACACCTTC. Its translation: CASSSDRRYTF.

The chain employs TRBV7-6 and TRBJ1-4; D is undetermined. The CDR3 totals 15 residues. Trimming took 5 bases from V and 5 from J, leaving 15 bases between them. The germline CDR1 and CDR2 sequences are SGHVS and FNYEAQ. CDR3 in DNA: TGTGCCAGCAGCGCATCCAGGCAGGAGAATGAAAAACTGTTTTTT. Its protein product is CASSASRQENEKLFF.

The chain carries TRBV5-4 and TRBJ1-4; D ambiguous. This CDR3 spans 15 amino acids. CDR1 SGHNT and CDR2 YYREEE come from the germline V gene (reference sequence). V shed 0 bases and J shed 7 bases, with 13 bases lying between them. As DNA, the CDR3 is TGTGCCAGCAGCTTGGCGTCTGGGCAAGGTGAAAAACTGTTTTTT. Its protein product is CASSLASGQGEKLFF. Combining the CDR3 with reference TRBV5-4 and TRBJ1-4 gives the whole variable domain ETGVTQSPTHLIKTRGQQVTLRCSSQSGHNTVSWYQQALGQGPQFIFQYYREEENGRGNFPPRFSGLQFPNYSSELNVNALELDDSALYLCASSLASGQGEKLFFGSGTQLSVL.

This chain joins TRBV6-5 and TRBJ1-2; weak D call: TRBD1 (5 bases). The ends were cut back, 7 bases at V and 3 bases at J, with 15 bases in the middle. The CDR3 length is 14 residues. Germline V lookup: CDR1 MNHEY, CDR2 SVGAGI. DNA for the CDR3: TGTGCCAGCAATTGGGACTCTCCCCACTATGGCTACACCTTC. It is translated as CASNWDSPHYGYTF.